This T cell receptor (beta chain) was profiled in a study of blood T cell repertoires in COVID-19. This table comes from immunoSEQ multiplex PCR, and its TCRdb copy is limited to in-frame clones, with some not included. This repertoire shows 110,000 or so clones, approximately 80% found once; its top ten account for around 8%. The V segment lost 1 base and the J segment 4 bases; nucleotides outside the gene matches: 3. Germline V lookup: CDR1 KGHSH, CDR2 LQKENI. This CDR3 is built from 14 residues. This chain uses TRBV18 with TRBJ2-5; 7 bases align to TRBD1. The TCR originated in a woman aged 40 to 50 with acute or convalescent COVID-19. The sample comprised peripheral blood. CDR3 sequence reads: CASSPQRQGETQYF. As DNA, the CDR3 is TGTGCCAGCTCACCACAGAGACAGGGAGAGACCCAGTACTTC.